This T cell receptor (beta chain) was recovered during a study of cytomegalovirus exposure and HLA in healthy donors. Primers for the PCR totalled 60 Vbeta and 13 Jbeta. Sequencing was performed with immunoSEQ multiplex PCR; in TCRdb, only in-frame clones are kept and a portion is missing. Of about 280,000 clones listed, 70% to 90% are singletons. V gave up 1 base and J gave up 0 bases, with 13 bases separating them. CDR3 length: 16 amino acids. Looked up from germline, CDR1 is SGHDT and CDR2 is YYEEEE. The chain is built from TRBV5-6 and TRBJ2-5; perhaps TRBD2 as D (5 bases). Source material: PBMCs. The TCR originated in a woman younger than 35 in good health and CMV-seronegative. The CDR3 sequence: CASSLSGQIYQETQYF. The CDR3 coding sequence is TGTGCCAGCAGCTTGAGCGGCCAGATATACCAAGAGACCCAGTACTTC.